The clone carrying this TCR beta chain was counted between two and nine times. This entry comes from a study of blood T cells in healthy people across ages. Together with a sample-barcoded 5' primer, a J-beta primer mix was included in a second PCR lasting about 7 to 12 cycles. Via MiXCR, TCRdb re-called the 5' RACE reads, giving one row per CDR3 protein. This table has more than 650,000 distinct CDR3 sequences, roughly 24% appearing once. These records were also assigned to another study, of T cells of mothers and their children.

The sequenced sample was blood. This TCR was sampled from a boy younger than 18 in good health.

In nucleotides, the CDR3 is TGTGCCAGCAGCGTAGTAGGGGAGATGCTCTTGGGCACTGAAGCTTTCTTT. This sequence encodes CASSVVGEMLLGTEAFF. This chain links TRBV9 with TRBJ1-1; tentative D call: TRBD1 (5 bases). V was pared by 0 bases and J by 4 bases, with 19 bases between. Germline loops: CDR1 SGDLS, CDR2 YYNGEE. The length of the CDR3 is 17 residues.